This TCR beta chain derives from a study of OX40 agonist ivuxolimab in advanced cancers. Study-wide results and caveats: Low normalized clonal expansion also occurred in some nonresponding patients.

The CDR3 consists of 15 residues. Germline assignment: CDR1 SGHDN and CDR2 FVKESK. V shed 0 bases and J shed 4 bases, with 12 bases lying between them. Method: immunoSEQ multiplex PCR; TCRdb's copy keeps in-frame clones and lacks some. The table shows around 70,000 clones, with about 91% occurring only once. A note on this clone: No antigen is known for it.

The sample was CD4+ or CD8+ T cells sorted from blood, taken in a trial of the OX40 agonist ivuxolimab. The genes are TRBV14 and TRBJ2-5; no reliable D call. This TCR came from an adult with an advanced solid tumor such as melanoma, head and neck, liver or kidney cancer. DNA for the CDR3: TGTGCCAGCAGCCAAGAGAGGAATCCTCGAGAGACCCAGTACTTC. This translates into CASSQERNPRETQYF.